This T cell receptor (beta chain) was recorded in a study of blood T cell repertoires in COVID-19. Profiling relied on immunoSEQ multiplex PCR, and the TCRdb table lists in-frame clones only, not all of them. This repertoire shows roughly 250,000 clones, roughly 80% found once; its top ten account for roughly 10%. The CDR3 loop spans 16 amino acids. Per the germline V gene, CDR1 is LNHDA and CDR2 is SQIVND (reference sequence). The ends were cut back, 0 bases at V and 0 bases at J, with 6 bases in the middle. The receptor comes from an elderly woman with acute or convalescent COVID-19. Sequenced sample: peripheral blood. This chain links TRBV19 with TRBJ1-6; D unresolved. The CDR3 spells CASSIEGSSYNSPLHF. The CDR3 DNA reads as TGTGCCAGTAGTATAGAAGGGAGCTCCTATAATTCACCCCTCCACTTT.